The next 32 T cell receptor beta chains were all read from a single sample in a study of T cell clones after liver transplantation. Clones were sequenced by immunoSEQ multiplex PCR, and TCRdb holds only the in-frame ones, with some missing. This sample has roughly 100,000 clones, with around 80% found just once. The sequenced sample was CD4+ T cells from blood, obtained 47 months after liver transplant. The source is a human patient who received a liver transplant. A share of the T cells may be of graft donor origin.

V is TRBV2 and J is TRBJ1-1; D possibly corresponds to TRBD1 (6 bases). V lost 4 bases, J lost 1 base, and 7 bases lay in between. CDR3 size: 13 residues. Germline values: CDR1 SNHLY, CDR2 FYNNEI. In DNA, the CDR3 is TGTGCCAGCAGTGTACAGGGGAACACTGAAGCTTTCTTT. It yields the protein CASSVQGNTEAFF.

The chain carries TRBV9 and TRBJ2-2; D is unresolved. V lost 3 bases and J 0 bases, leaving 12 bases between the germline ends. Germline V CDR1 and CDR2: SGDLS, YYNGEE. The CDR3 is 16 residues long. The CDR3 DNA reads TGTGCCAGCAGCGAGGTTGCCCCACCGAACACCGGGGAGCTGTTTTTT. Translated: CASSEVAPPNTGELFF.

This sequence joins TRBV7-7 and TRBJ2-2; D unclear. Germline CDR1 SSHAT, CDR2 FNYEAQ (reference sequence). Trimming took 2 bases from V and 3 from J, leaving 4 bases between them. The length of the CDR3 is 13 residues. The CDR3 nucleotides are TGTGCCAGCAGCTTATTATACACCGGGGAGCTGTTTTTT. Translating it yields CASSLLYTGELFF. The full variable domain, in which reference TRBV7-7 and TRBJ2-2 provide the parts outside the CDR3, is GAGVSQSPRYKVTKRGQDVTLRCDPISSHATLYWYQQALGQGPEFLTYFNYEAQPDKSGLPSDRFSAERPEGSISTLTIQRTEQRDSAMYRCASSLLYTGELFFGEGSRLTVL.

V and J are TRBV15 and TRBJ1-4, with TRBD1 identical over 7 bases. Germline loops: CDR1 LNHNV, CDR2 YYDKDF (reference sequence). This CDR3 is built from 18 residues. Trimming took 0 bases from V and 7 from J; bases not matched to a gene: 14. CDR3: CATSRDGVRVGGGEKLFF. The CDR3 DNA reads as TGTGCCACCAGCAGAGATGGTGTTCGAGTAGGGGGCGGTGAAAAACTGTTTTTT.

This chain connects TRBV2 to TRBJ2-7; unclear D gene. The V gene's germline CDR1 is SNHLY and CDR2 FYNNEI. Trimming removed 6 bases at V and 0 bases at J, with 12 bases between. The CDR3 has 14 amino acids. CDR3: CASSGPKSSYEQYF. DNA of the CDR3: TGTGCCAGCAGCGGACCGAAGAGCTCCTACGAGCAGTACTTC. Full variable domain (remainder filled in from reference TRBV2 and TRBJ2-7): EPEVTQTPSHQVTQMGQEVILRCVPISNHLYFYWYRQILGQKVEFLVSFYNNEISEKSEIFDDQFSVERPDGSNFTLKIRSTKLEDSAMYFCASSGPKSSYEQYFGPGTRLTVT.

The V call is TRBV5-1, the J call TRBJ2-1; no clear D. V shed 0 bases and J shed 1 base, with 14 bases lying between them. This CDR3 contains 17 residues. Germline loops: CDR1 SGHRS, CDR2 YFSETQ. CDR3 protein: CASSLAGVVRSYNEQFF. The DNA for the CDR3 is TGCGCCAGCAGCTTGGCCGGAGTGGTCAGGTCCTACAATGAGCAGTTCTTC.

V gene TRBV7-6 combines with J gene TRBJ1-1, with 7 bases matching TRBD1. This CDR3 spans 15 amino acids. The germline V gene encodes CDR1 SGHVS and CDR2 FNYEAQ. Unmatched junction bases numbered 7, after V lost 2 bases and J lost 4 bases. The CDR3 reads CASSLRQGGVTEAFF. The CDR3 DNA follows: TGTGCCAGCAGCTTACGGCAGGGGGGAGTCACTGAAGCTTTCTTT.

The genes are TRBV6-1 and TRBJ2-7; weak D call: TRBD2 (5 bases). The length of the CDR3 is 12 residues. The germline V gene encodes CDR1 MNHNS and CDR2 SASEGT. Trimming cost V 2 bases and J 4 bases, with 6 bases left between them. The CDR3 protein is CASSEPGYEQYF. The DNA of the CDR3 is TGTGCCAGCAGTGAACCGGGGTACGAGCAGTACTTC.

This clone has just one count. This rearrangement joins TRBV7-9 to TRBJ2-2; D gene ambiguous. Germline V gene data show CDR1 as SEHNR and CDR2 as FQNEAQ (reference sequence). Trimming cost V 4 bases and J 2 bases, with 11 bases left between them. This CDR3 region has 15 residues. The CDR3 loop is CASSSALRNTGELFF. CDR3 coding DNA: TGTGCCAGCAGCTCGGCGCTTCGAAACACCGGGGAGCTGTTTTTT.

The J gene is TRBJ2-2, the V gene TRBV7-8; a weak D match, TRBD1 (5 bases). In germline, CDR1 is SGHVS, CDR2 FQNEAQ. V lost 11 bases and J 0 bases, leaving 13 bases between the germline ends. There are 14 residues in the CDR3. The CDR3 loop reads CAGLKTANTGELFF. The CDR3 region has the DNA TGTGCCGGATTAAAGACAGCGAACACCGGGGAGCTGTTTTTT.

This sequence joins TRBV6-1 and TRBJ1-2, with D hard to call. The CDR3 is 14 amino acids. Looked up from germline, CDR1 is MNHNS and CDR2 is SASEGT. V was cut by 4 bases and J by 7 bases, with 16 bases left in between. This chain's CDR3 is CASSAVPRGGGYTF. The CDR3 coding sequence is TGTGCCAGCAGTGCGGTGCCTCGGGGAGGTGGCTACACCTTC.

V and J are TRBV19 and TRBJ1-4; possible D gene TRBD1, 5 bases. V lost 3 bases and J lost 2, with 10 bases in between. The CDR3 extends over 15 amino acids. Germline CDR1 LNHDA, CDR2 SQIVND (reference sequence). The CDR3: CASSMYGGTNEKLFF. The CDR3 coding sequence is TGTGCCAGTAGTATGTATGGGGGGACTAATGAAAAACTGTTTTTT.

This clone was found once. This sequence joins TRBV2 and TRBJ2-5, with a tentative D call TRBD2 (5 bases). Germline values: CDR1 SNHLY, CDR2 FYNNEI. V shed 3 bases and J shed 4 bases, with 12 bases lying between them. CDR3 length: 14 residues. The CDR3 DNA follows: TGTGCCAGCAGTGATGACTTAGCGAGAGAGACCCAGTACTTC. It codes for CASSDDLARETQYF.

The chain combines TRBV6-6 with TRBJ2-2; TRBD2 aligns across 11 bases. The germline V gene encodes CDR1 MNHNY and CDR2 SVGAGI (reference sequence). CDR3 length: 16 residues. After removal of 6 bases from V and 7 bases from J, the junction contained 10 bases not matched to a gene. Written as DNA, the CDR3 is TGTGCCAGCAGCATAACTAGCGGGGGTGCGAACGGGGAGCTGTTTTTT. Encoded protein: CASSITSGGANGELFF.

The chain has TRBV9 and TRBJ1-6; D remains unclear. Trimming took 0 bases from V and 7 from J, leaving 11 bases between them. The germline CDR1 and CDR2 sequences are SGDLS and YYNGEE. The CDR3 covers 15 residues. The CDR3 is CASSVESGGNSPLHF. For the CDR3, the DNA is TGTGCCAGCAGCGTAGAGTCGGGCGGAAATTCACCCCTCCACTTT.

CDR3 nucleotides: TGTGCCAGCAGTTACCTAGGGACAGGGGGGACTGAAGCTTTCTTT. It encodes CASSYLGTGGTEAFF. This chain uses TRBV6-5 with TRBJ1-1, with 11 bases matching TRBD1. V was pared by 2 bases and J by 5 bases, with 4 bases of the junction left unmatched. The germline V gene encodes CDR1 MNHEY and CDR2 SVGAGI. The CDR3 covers 15 residues.

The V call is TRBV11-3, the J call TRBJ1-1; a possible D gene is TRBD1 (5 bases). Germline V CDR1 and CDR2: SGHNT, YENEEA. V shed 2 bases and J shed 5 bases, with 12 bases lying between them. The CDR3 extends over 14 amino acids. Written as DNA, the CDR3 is TGTGCCAGCAGCTTACATTCTGGGGGGACTGAAGCTTTCTTT. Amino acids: CASSLHSGGTEAFF.

This CDR3 reads CASSLGGASGYTF. The CDR3, as DNA: TGTGCCAGCAGCCTGGGGGGGGCCTCTGGCTACACCTTC. The gene calls are TRBV5-8 and TRBJ1-2, with D perhaps TRBD1 (6 bases). The CDR3 covers 13 residues. With 4 bases removed from V and 7 bases from J, the gap between germline ends came to 14 bases. Germline CDR1 is SGHTS and CDR2 is YDEGEE.

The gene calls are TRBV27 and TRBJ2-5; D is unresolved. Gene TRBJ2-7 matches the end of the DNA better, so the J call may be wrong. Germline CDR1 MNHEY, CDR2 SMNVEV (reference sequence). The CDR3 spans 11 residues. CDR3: CASSSALEQYF. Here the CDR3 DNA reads TGTGCCAGCAGCTCAGCCCTCGAGCAGTACTTC.

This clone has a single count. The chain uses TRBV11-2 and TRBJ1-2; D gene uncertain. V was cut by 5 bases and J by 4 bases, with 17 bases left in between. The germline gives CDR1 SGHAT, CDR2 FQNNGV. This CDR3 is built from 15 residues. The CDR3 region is CASSPLGSDGYGYTF. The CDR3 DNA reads TGTGCCAGCAGCCCATTAGGGTCAGATGGCTATGGCTACACCTTC.

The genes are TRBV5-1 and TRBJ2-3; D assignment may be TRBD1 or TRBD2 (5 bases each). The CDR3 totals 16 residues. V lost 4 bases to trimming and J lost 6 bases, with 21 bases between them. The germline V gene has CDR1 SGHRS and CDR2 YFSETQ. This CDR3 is CASSPEAGRVADTQYF. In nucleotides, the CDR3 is TGCGCCAGCAGCCCGGAGGCAGGGAGAGTCGCTGATACGCAGTATTTT.

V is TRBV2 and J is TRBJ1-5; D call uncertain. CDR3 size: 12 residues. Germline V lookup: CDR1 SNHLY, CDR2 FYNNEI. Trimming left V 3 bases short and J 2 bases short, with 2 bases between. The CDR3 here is CASSERNQPQHF. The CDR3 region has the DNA TGTGCCAGCAGTGAGCGCAATCAGCCCCAGCATTTT. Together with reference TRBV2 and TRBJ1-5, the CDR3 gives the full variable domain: EPEVTQTPSHQVTQMGQEVILRCVPISNHLYFYWYRQILGQKVEFLVSFYNNEISEKSEIFDDQFSVERPDGSNFTLKIRSTKLEDSAMYFCASSERNQPQHFGDGTRLSIL.

In DNA, the CDR3 is TGTGCCAGCAGCTTAAATTTTGGTAATCAGCCCCAGCATTTT. This codes for CASSLNFGNQPQHF. The genes are TRBV7-2 and TRBJ1-5; no clear D gene. The CDR3 loop spans 14 amino acids. Germline V gives CDR1 SGHTA, CDR2 FQGNSA. The V and J ends lost 2 bases and 4 bases respectively, with 9 bases between them.

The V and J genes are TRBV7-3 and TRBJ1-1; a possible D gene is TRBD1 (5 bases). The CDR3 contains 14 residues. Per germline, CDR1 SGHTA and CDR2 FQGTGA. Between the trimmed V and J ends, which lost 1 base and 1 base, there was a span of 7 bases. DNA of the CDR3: TGTGCCAGCAGCTTAAGGCAGGGGAACACTGAAGCTTTCTTT. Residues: CASSLRQGNTEAFF.

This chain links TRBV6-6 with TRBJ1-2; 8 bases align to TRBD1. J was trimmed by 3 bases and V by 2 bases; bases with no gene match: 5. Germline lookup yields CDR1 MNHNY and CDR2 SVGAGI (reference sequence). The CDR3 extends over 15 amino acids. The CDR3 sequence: CASSYPKDRDYGYTF. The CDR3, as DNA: TGTGCCAGCAGTTACCCGAAGGACAGGGACTATGGCTACACCTTC.

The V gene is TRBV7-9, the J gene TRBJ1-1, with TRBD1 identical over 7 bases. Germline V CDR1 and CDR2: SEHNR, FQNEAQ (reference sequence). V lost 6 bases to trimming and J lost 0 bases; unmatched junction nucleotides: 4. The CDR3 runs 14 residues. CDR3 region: CASSEGQLNTEAFF. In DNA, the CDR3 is TGTGCCAGCAGTGAGGGACAGTTGAACACTGAAGCTTTCTTT.

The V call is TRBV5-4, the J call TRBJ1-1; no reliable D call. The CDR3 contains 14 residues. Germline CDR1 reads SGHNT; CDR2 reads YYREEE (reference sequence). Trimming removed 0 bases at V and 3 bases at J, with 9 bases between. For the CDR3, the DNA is TGTGCCAGCAGCTTGGGGATTAGGGACACTGAAGCTTTCTTT. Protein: CASSLGIRDTEAFF.

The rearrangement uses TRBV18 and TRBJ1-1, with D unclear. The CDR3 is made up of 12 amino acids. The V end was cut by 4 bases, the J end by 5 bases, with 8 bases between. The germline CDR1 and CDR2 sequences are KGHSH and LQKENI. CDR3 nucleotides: TGTGCCAGCTCACGCCGGGAGACTGAAGCTTTCTTT. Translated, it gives CASSRRETEAFF.

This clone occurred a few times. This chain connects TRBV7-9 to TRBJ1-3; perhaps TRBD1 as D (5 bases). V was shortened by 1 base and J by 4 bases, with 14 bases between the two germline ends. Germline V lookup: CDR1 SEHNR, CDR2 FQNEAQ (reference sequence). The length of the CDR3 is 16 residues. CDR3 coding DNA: TGTGCCAGCAGCTTAGTATCCGGGACTACGGGAAACACCATATATTTT. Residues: CASSLVSGTTGNTIYF. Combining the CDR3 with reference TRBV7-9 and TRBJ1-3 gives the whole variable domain DTGVSQNPRHKITKRGQNVTFRCDPISEHNRLYWYRQTLGQGPEFLTYFQNEAQLEKSRLLSDRFSAERPKGSFSTLEIQRTEQGDSAMYLCASSLVSGTTGNTIYFGEGSWLTVV.

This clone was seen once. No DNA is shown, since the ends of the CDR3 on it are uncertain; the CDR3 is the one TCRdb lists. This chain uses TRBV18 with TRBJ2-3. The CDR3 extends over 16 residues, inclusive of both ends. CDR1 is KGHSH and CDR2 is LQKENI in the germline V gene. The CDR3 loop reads CASSPSGQGVADTQYF.

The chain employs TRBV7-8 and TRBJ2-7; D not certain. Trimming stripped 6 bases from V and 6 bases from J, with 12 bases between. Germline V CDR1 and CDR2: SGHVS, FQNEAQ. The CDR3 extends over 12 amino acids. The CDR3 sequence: CASSPPTPEQYF. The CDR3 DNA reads TGTGCCAGCAGTCCGCCGACCCCCGAGCAGTACTTC.

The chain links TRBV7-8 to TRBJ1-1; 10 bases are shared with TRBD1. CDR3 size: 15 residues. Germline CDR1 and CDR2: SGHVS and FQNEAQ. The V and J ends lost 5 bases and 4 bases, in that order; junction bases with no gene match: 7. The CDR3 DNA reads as TGTGCCAGCAGCAGCCTAGGGACAGGGGCCACTGAAGCTTTCTTT. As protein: CASSSLGTGATEAFF.